Reported below is one T cell receptor (beta chain). The data belong to a study of blood T cell repertoires in COVID-19. Looking at the study overall: Sites across the United States, Italy and Spain contributed samples from acute and convalescent COVID-19.

The CDR3 sequence is 14 residues long. Germline V gives CDR1 MNHEY, CDR2 SMNVEV (reference sequence). Trimming removed 2 bases at V and 2 bases at J, with 7 bases between. How the authors handled the data: The authors estimated nucleated cell counts from reference gene primer amplification. TCRdb keeps only in-frame clones here, not all; method: immunoSEQ multiplex PCR. The DNA gave D and trimming, while V, J and clone size come from that table. The table includes under 300,000 clones, 89% detected once. This chain links TRBV27 with TRBJ2-1; D is unclear. The sequence derives from a middle-aged woman who had recovered from COVID-19. Sequenced sample: peripheral blood. The CDR3 reads CASSLRVPYNEQFF. In DNA, the CDR3 is TGTGCCAGCAGTTTACGGGTACCCTACAATGAGCAGTTCTTC.